This TCR beta chain was profiled in a study of T cells in Graves' hyperthyroidism and ophthalmopathy (dated by TCRdb to 2018 to 2020). General notes on the study: Peripheral blood samples were taken at the time of initial diagnosis, prior to any treatment. To identify TCR V-J signatures that set the groups apart, the researchers used a discovery cohort of more than 95 patients, made up of around 40 with Graves' ophthalmopathy and 57 with stable Graves' hyperthyroidism. Prospective prediction of ophthalmopathy was tested in an independent validation cohort consisting of roughly 19 hyperthyroidism patients and approximately 16 patients who later progressed to ophthalmopathy. For training and testing, the 100 or so patients in the discovery cohort were randomly divided in a 7:3 ratio. The study also compared thyroid tissue and blood T-cell repertoires from five or six Graves' hyperthyroidism patients. After sampling, hyperthyroidism patients received methimazole starting at 30 mg daily, and ophthalmopathy patients received high-dose intravenous methylprednisolone. The paper reports TCR Vbeta CDR3 sequencing of some 140 peripheral blood samples: approximately 41 ophthalmopathy, fewer than 85 hyperthyroidism and about 17 progressor patients. General conclusions and limits of the study: In cross-validation, a model built on a 13 V-J signature told ophthalmopathy apart from stable hyperthyroidism with approximately 90% sensitivity and roughly 81% specificity, and in testing the same model reached 80%/75%. In validation, the model predicted progression to ophthalmopathy with approximately 69% sensitivity and about 72% specificity, a median of approximately 6.5 months before onset. Sample size was not statistically predetermined, and investigators were not blinded to group allocation. Blood samples also contained most of the expanded thyroid clonotypes (frequency above 0.001), which suggests that blood repertoires may reflect thyroid immune responses.

Counted from cysteine to phenylalanine, this CDR3 has 13 amino acids. Just the 39-base CDR3 DNA is kept, in frame starting at base 1. The germline V gene (reference sequence) specifies PRHDT as CDR1 and FYEKMQ as CDR2. Stable Graves' hyperthyroidism was defined as the absence of progression to ophthalmopathy over 18 months of follow-up. Hyperthyroidism patients were newly diagnosed, had a disease duration of under 2 months, and were aged 18 to 65 years. Exclusion was applied to patients with uncontrolled infections, other autoimmune diseases, pregnancy or lactation. Clinical symptoms, serum thyroxine and TRAb, thyroid ultrasound, and orbital computed tomography formed the basis for the diagnoses. PBMCs were separated from approximately 10 ml of fresh peripheral blood using Ficoll-Paque density gradient centrifugation. Total RNA was extracted using Trizol reagent, and RNA quality was assessed on an Agilent 2100 Bioanalyzer.

In its sample, this clonotype was seen many times. The specificity of this receptor is unknown. No base quality information exists; no much larger clone differs at one position. The TCR beta CDR3 regions were amplified from the RNA transcripts. The TCR CDR3 was subjected to a first round of RT-PCR using the HTBI primer set and the Qiagen OneStep RT-PCR kit. Libraries were constructed in a second round of multiplex PCR, after which size selection and purification were carried out. Paired-end sequencing of the libraries was performed with 100 bp reads on an Illumina HiSeq2000. The paper's processing steps were these. Raw data were processed with SOAPnuke, discarding reads with adapters, uncalled bases, mean Phred below 15, or no exact constant-primer or identifier match. High-quality paired reads were merged using COPE v1.2.5, and each unique nucleotide sequence was defined as a clonotype. Clonotypes were aligned to IMGT TRBV, TRBD and TRBJ reference segments using MiTCR v1.1. Analysis was restricted to V-J combinations with a frequency above 0.0001, which covered about 99% of repertoires. The TCS score was defined as F50 (clonal expansion) divided by E x V (chaos), with BLOSUM62-based TCRdist calculated between CDR3 peptides within each V-J. Welch's t-statistics and random forest reduced 514 V-J features to under 15, which were used in a naive Bayes classifier (R e1071). TCRdb trimmed the raw reads at Q25, called clones with MiXCR and kept productive beta chains. CDR3 protein sequences are deduplicated, and each keeps its most common genes and DNA. Clone size and V and J calls follow TCRdb, not the original study. A total of fewer than 550,000 distinct CDR3 sequences appear in this sample, roughly 14% of them only once. Approximately 8% of the sample comes from the top ten.

The clonotype was recovered from a woman aged 18-29 years with Graves' hyperthyroidism. The chain is encoded by TRBV13 joined to TRBJ2-3, and possibly TRBD2, on 6 matching bases. Sample: blood. The DNA sequence reads TGTGCAGGTGGGGCTAGCGGCACAGATACGCAGTATTTT. Its translation reads: CAGGASGTDTQYF.